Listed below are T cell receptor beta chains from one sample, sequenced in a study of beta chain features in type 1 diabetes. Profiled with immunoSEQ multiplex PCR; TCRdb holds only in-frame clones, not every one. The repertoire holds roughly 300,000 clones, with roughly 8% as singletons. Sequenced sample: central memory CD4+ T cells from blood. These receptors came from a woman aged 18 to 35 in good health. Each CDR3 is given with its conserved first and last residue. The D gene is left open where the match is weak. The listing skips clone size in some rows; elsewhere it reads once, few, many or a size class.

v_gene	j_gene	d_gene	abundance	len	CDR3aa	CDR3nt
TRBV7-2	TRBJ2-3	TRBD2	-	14	CASRPGLAVDTQYF	TGTGCCAGCAGACCGGGACTAGCTGTAGATACGCAGTATTTT
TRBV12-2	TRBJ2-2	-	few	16	CASRLARTGNTGELFF	TGTGCAAGTCGTCTAGCGAGGACAGGGAACACCGGGGAGCTGTTTTTT
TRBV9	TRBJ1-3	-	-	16	CASSVVPGAPGNTIYF	TGTGCCAGCAGCGTAGTCCCAGGGGCGCCTGGAAACACCATATATTTT
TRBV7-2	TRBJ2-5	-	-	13	CASTTNSGETQYF	TGTGCCAGCACCACTAACAGCGGGGAGACCCAGTACTTC
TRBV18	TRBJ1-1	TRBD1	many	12	CASSREGQEAFF	TGTGCCAGCTCTCGAGAGGGACAGGAAGCTTTCTTT
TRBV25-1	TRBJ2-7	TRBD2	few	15	CASSGGLAGGPEQYF	TGTGCCAGCAGTGGCGGACTAGCGGGAGGGCCCGAGCAGTACTTC
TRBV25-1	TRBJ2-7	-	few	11	CASSVAREQYF	TGTGCCAGCAGTGTTGCTCGCGAGCAGTACTTC
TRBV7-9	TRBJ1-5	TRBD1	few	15	CASSRQGGSNQPQHF	TGTGCCAGCAGCAGACAGGGCGGCAGCAATCAGCCCCAGCATTTT
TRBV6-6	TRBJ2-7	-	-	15	CASTRLGGASDEQYF	TGTGCCAGCACCCGACTTGGCGGGGCGTCTGACGAGCAGTACTTC
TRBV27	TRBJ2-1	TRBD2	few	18	CASSFNRFGREFYNEQFF	TGTGCCAGCAGTTTTAATCGATTCGGGCGGGAGTTTTACAATGAGCAGTTCTTC
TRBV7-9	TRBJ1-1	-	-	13	CASSFGVATEAFF	TGTGCCAGCAGCTTCGGGGTAGCCACTGAAGCTTTCTTT
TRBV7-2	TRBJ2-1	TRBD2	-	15	CASSLLAGGRNEQFF	TGCGCCAGCAGCCTCTTAGCGGGAGGGCGCAATGAGCAGTTCTTC
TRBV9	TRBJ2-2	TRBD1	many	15	CASSVGTGGTGELFF	TGTGCCAGCAGCGTAGGGACAGGGGGAACCGGGGAGCTGTTTTTT
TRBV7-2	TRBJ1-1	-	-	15	CASSFQGGLNTEAFF	TGTGCCAGCAGCTTCCAGGGCGGCTTGAACACTGAAGCTTTCTTT
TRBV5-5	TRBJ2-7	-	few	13	CASSKGQTYEQYF	TGTGCCAGCAGTAAGGGACAAACCTACGAGCAGTACTTC
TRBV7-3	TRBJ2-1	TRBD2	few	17	CASSLTVAGVGEDEQFF	TGTGCCAGCAGCTTAACCGTAGCGGGAGTCGGGGAGGATGAGCAGTTCTTC
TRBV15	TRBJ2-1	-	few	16	CATSRDRGLSYNEQFF	TGTGCCACCAGCAGAGACAGGGGATTGTCCTACAATGAGCAGTTCTTC
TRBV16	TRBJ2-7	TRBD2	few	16	CASSLLAGANSYEQYF	TGTGCCAGCAGCCTCCTAGCGGGAGCCAACTCCTACGAGCAGTACTTC
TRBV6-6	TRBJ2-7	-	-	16	CASSRIGQPAAYEQYF	TGTGCCAGCAGTCGGATCGGACAGCCGGCGGCCTACGAGCAGTACTTC
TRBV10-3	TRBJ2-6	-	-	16	CASSEYWVTGANVLTF	TGTGCCAGCAGTGAATACTGGGTGACTGGGGCCAACGTCCTGACTTTC
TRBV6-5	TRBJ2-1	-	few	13	CATSDSSYNEQFF	TGTGCCACCTCGGACAGTTCCTACAATGAGCAGTTCTTC
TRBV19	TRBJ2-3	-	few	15	CASSIIGGNTDTQYF	TGTGCCAGTAGTATTATCGGTGGAAACACAGATACGCAGTATTTT
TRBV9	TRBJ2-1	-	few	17	CASSVAGAVTTTNEQFF	TGTGCCAGCAGCGTAGCTGGGGCGGTCACAACGACGAATGAGCAGTTCTTC
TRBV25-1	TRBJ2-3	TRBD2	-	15	CASSESSGRAYTQYF	TGTGCCAGCAGTGAATCTAGCGGGAGGGCCTATACGCAGTATTTT
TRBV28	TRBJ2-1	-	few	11	CASRRGGEQFF	TGTGCCAGCAGGAGGGGTGGTGAGCAGTTCTTC
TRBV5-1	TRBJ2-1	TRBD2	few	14	CASSPAGSGGEQFF	TGCGCCAGCAGCCCCGCGGGTAGCGGGGGGGAGCAGTTCTTC
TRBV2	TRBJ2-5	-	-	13	CASMRQEKETQYF	TGTGCCAGCATGCGCCAGGAGAAAGAGACCCAGTACTTC
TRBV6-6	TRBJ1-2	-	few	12	CASKQPNYGYTF	TGTGCCAGCAAACAACCCAACTATGGCTACACCTTC
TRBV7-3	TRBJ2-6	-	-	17	CASSPSVTAGGANVLTF	TGTGCCAGCAGCCCAAGTGTGACCGCGGGCGGGGCCAACGTCCTGACTTTC
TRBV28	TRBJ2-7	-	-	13	CASSLGGTYEQYF	TGTGCCAGCAGTTTAGGTGGAACCTACGAGCAGTACTTC
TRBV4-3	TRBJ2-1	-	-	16	CASSQERLASYNEQFF	TGCGCCAGCAGCCAAGAAAGGCTAGCCTCCTACAATGAGCAGTTCTTC
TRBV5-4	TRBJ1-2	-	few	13	CASRPPENYGYTF	TGTGCCAGCAGACCCCCTGAGAACTATGGCTACACCTTC
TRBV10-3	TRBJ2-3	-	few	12	CAISDRTDTQYF	TGTGCCATCAGTGACCGCACAGATACGCAGTATTTT
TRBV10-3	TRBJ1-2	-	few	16	CAILPAGPTPGYGYTF	TGTGCCATCCTCCCGGCAGGGCCGACGCCGGGTTATGGCTACACCTTC
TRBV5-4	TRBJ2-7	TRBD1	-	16	CASSRGLTGSSYEQYF	TGTGCCAGCAGCAGGGGATTGACAGGGTCATCCTACGAGCAGTACTTC
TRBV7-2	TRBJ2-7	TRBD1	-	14	CASSGQGMPYEQYF	TGTGCCAGCAGCGGACAGGGGATGCCCTACGAGCAGTACTTC
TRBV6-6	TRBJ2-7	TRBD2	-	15	CAIRNLAGGSYEQYF	TGTGCCATCCGAAACCTAGCGGGTGGCTCCTACGAGCAGTACTTC
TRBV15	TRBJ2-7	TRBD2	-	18	CATSTRGFRLAGEREQYF	TGTGCCACCAGCACCCGAGGCTTTAGGCTAGCGGGAGAGCGCGAGCAGTACTTC
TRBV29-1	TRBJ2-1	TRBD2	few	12	CSVGFMGGEQFF	TGCAGCGTTGGGTTTATGGGGGGGGAGCAGTTCTTC
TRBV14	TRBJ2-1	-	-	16	CASSRLGQGNYNEQFF	TGTGCCAGCAGCCGTCTCGGGCAGGGTAACTACAATGAGCAGTTCTTC
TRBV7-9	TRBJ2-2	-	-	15	CGLGKSRANTGELFF	TGTGGCTTAGGGAAGTCGCGCGCCAACACCGGGGAGCTGTTTTTT
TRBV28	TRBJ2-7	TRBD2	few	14	CASSSERENYEQYF	TGTGCCAGCAGTTCGGAGCGGGAGAACTACGAGCAGTACTTC
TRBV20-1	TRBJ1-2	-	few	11	CSARMSYGYTF	TGCAGTGCTAGGATGTCTTATGGCTACACCTTC
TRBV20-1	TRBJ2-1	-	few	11	CSARSAKVQFF	TGCAGTGCTAGATCCGCTAAGGTGCAGTTCTTC
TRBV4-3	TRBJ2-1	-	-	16	CASSQRLTVSYNEQFF	TGCGCCAGCAGCCAAAGACTAACAGTGTCCTACAATGAGCAGTTCTTC
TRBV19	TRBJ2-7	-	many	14	CASSGQLDSYEQYF	TGTGCCAGTAGTGGCCAACTTGACTCCTACGAGCAGTACTTC
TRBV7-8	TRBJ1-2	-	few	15	CASSSRTDTSDGYTF	TGTGCCAGCAGTTCCCGGACCGATACGTCTGATGGCTACACCTTC
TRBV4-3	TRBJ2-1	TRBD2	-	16	CASSRGEGTRGKEQFF	TGCGCCAGCAGCCGGGGGGAAGGGACTAGAGGGAAGGAGCAGTTCTTC
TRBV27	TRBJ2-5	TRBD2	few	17	CASSLSIAGGPRETQYF	TGTGCCAGCAGTTTATCGATTGCGGGAGGGCCCCGAGAGACCCAGTACTTC
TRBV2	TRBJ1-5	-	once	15	CASSPGRVSNQPQHF	TGTGCCAGCAGTCCGGGACGGGTTTCCAATCAGCCCCAGCATTTT
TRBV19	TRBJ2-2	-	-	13	CASNTGYTGELFF	TGTGCCAGTAACACAGGATACACCGGGGAGCTGTTTTTT
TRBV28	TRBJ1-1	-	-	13	CASSSIMNTEAFF	TGTGCCAGCAGTTCTATTATGAACACTGAAGCTTTCTTT